Following are 16 T cell receptor beta chains from one sample sequenced in a study of cytomegalovirus exposure and HLA in healthy donors. The PCR used 60 Vbeta and 13 Jbeta primers. Assay: immunoSEQ multiplex PCR; the TCRdb copy retains only in-frame clones and omits some. The sample lists over 100,000 clones; 80% were seen once. The specimen sequenced was PBMCs. Receptors were obtained from a man aged 25 to 45 in good health and CMV-seronegative.

Concerning this clone itself: Other DNA sequences of this sample code for an identical CDR3. V gene TRBV6-5 combines with J gene TRBJ2-7, with TRBD2 as a possible D gene (6 bases). The CDR3 is 13 amino acids. The germline V gene has CDR1 MNHEY and CDR2 SVGAGI. The ends were cut back, 8 bases at V and 1 base at J, with 12 bases in the middle. The CDR3 region is CASGTSASYEQYF. CDR3 nucleotides: TGTGCCAGCGGGACTTCTGCTTCCTACGAGCAGTACTTC.

This chain connects TRBV6-4 to TRBJ2-3, with 8 bases identical to TRBD1. The germline V gene encodes CDR1 MRHNA and CDR2 SNTAGT. CDR3 length: 14 amino acids. V lost 6 bases, J lost 3 bases, and 5 bases stayed unmatched. CDR3 protein: CASSEDRETDTQYF. The CDR3, as DNA: TGTGCCAGCAGCGAGGACAGGGAAACAGATACGCAGTATTTT.

The chain couples TRBV2 to TRBJ2-5; 9 bases match TRBD2. CDR3 length: 16 residues. Looked up from germline, CDR1 is SNHLY and CDR2 is FYNNEI. V was pared by 3 bases and J by 3 bases, with 8 bases of the junction left unmatched. For the CDR3, the DNA is TGTGCCAGCAGTGAGAACCGAGCGGGGGGTAAAGAGACCCAGTACTTC. Translating gives CASSENRAGGKETQYF. The entire variable domain, with the rest obtained from reference TRBV2 and TRBJ2-5, is as follows: EPEVTQTPSHQVTQMGQEVILRCVPISNHLYFYWYRQILGQKVEFLVSFYNNEISEKSEIFDDQFSVERPDGSNFTLKIRSTKLEDSAMYFCASSENRAGGKETQYFGPGTRLLVL.

The table lists this clone with a few counts. This chain links TRBV7-9 with TRBJ1-4; TRBD1 agrees at 10 bases. The ends lost 4 bases at V and 1 base at J; junction bases unmatched: 3. Germline lookup yields CDR1 SEHNR and CDR2 FQNEAQ (reference sequence). This CDR3 is 16 amino acids long. The CDR3 nucleotides are TGTGCCAGCAGCTCGCGGACAGGGGGAACTAATGAAAAACTGTTTTTT. It specifies CASSSRTGGTNEKLFF.

This chain connects TRBV9 to TRBJ2-5; possibly TRBD2 for D (5 bases). The CDR3 spans 13 residues. CDR1 is SGDLS and CDR2 is YYNGEE in the germline V gene. V lost 5 bases and J lost 7, with 15 bases in between. The chain's CDR3 is CASRDTNEGTQYF. The CDR3 nucleotides read TGTGCCAGCAGAGATACGAACGAGGGGACCCAGTACTTC.

The chain couples TRBV7-9 to TRBJ1-1; D is ambiguous. V was clipped by 5 bases and J by 1 base, with 11 bases between them. The CDR3 length is 14 residues. CDR1 is SEHNR, CDR2 FQNEAQ, per germline (reference sequence). CDR3 sequence reads: CASSTLDGNTEAFF. CDR3 bases: TGTGCCAGCAGCACCCTAGACGGGAACACTGAAGCTTTCTTT.

This rearrangement joins TRBV4-3 to TRBJ2-7; TRBD1 aligns across 12 bases. This CDR3 is built from 20 residues. Trimming at V came to 1 base and at J to 0 bases, leaving 13 bases not matched to a gene. Germline-derived CDR1 and CDR2 are LGHNA and YSLEER. In DNA form, the CDR3 reads TGCGCCAGCAGCCAAGCGGGGGGACAGGGGGCTCGAGGGGGCTCCTACGAGCAGTACTTC. It codes for CASSQAGGQGARGGSYEQYF.

The chain combines TRBV10-3 with TRBJ1-2; D unclear. The CDR3 length is 14 residues. Trimming cost V 0 bases and J 4 bases, with 9 bases left between them. Germline V gene data show CDR1 as ENHRY and CDR2 as SYGVKD. DNA for the CDR3: TGTGCCATCAGTGAGTCGTTGCAGATCTATGGCTACACCTTC. Translation gives CAISESLQIYGYTF.

The genes are TRBV27 and TRBJ2-7; TRBD1 agrees at 12 bases. V lost 5 bases and J lost 4; bases outside the gene matches: 6. The CDR3 totals 15 residues. In germline, CDR1 is MNHEY, CDR2 SMNVEV (reference sequence). CDR3 amino acids: CASSGPGQGAYEQYF. The CDR3 DNA reads TGTGCCAGCAGTGGTCCGGGACAGGGGGCTTACGAGCAGTACTTC.

The V and J genes are TRBV29-1 and TRBJ2-7; 9 bases line up with TRBD1. The germline CDR1 and CDR2 sequences are SQVTM and ANQGSEA. CDR3 length equals 13 residues. Germline trimming cut 7 bases from V and 1 base from J; bases unmatched to any gene: 5. CDR3 residues: CSAAGQGSYEQYF. The CDR3 coding sequence is TGCAGCGCGGCGGGACAGGGATCCTACGAGCAGTACTTC.

This clone was counted between two and nine times. This CDR3 is missing its conserved last phenylalanine or tryptophan, likely due to a read error. The V and J genes are TRBV13 and TRBJ1-4; tentative D call: TRBD1 (5 bases). Trimming pared 2 bases from V and 7 bases from J, leaving 8 bases between. This CDR3 is 13 amino acids long. In germline, CDR1 is PRHDT, CDR2 FYEKMQ (reference sequence). Here the CDR3 reads CASSLQGVEKLFV. The CDR3 bases are TGTGCCAGCAGCTTACAGGGCGTTGAAAAACTGTTTGTT.

This clone was counted once. CDR3 sequence (DNA): TGCGCCAGCAGCCTAGCCTCGGGACAGAACTACGAGCAGTACTTC. As protein: CASSLASGQNYEQYF. This rearrangement joins TRBV4-1 to TRBJ2-5, with 7 positions matching TRBD1. The tail of the sequence fits TRBJ2-7 better, so the J call may be wrong. Germline V gene sequence: CDR1 MGHRA, CDR2 YSYEKL. The CDR3 covers 15 residues.

The V call is TRBV5-4, the J call TRBJ2-7; 12 bases are shared with TRBD2. After removal of 3 bases from V and 6 bases from J, the junction contained 7 bases not matched to a gene. The CDR3 loop spans 15 amino acids. The V gene's germline CDR1 is SGHNT and CDR2 YYREEE (reference sequence). The DNA for the CDR3 is TGTGCCAGCAGCTCCCTAGCGGGAGGGCCCGCCGAGCAGTACTTC. Amino acid sequence: CASSSLAGGPAEQYF.

This chain links TRBV2 with TRBJ2-1; TRBD2 matches 10 bases. V was clipped by 1 base and J by 8 bases; unmatched bases: 8. This CDR3 has 16 amino acids. Germline CDR1 and CDR2: SNHLY and FYNNEI. The CDR3 loop reads CASSEGASGGGYEQFF. The CDR3 nucleotides are TGTGCCAGCAGTGAAGGGGCTAGCGGGGGTGGCTATGAGCAGTTCTTC.

This clone was observed a few times. V gene TRBV6-6 combines with J gene TRBJ2-2; no firm D call. The CDR3 contains 16 residues. V lost 4 bases, J lost 5 bases, and 17 bases lay in between. The germline gives CDR1 MNHNY, CDR2 SVGAGI (reference sequence). CDR3 in amino acids: CASSLARDTRTGELFF. CDR3 sequence (DNA): TGTGCCAGCAGTTTGGCCCGAGACACAAGGACCGGGGAGCTGTTTTTT.

This clone was detected only once. The rearrangement joins TRBV15 to TRBJ2-7; no clear D gene. There are 11 residues in the CDR3. The germline gives CDR1 LNHNV, CDR2 YYDKDF (reference sequence). V lost 5 bases, J lost 6 bases, and 8 bases lay in between. CDR3 nucleotides: TGTGCCACCAGCTCGTACTCCGAGCAGTACTTC. Translated, it gives CATSSYSEQYF.